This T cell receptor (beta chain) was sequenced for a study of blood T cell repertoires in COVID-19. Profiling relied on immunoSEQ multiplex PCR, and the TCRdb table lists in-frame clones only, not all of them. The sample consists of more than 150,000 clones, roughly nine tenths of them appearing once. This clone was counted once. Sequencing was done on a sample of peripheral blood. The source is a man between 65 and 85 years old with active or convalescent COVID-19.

The CDR3 sequence is CASSLWESSYNEQFF. The DNA of the CDR3 is TGTGCCAGCAGTTTATGGGAGAGCTCCTACAATGAGCAGTTCTTC. The genes are TRBV28 and TRBJ2-1; D unresolved. Germline CDR1 reads MDHEN; CDR2 reads SYDVKM. The ends were cut back, 0 bases at V and 0 bases at J, with 6 bases in the middle. This CDR3 has 15 residues.